This T cell receptor beta chain was sequenced for a study of CD8+ T cells in alopecia areata. Study-level findings and limits: Normal-skin resident alphabeta T cells also appear among scalp sample sequences. TCR sharing across patients was less clear than in mice, possibly HLA-related. It was lesional scalp, especially alopecia totalis/universalis, that showed higher clonality than normal scalp.

This clone was counted between two and nine times. Its antigen remains unidentified. Investigators sorted PBMCs to obtain both CD4+ and CD8+ T cells. Germline-derived CDR1 and CDR2 are SNHLY and FYNNEI. The CDR3 covers 14 residues. With V trimmed by 6 bases and J by 6 bases, 4 bases remained unmatched. Extracted from the samples, RNA was reverse transcribed into cDNA to serve as the sequencing template. Generated by immunoSEQ multiplex PCR, the TCRdb table keeps only in-frame clones and is missing some. The data show under 150,000 clones, 62% seen once. This chain links TRBV2 with TRBJ2-2; 10 bases are a match to TRBD1. This receptor was taken from a human donor in good health. Sequenced sample: CD8+ T cells sorted from blood. CDR3 bases: TGTGCCAGCAGGGGACAGGGGTATCCCGGGGAGCTGTTTTTT. Translation: CASRGQGYPGELFF.